The source of this TCR beta chain is a study of patients and donors after allogeneic stem cell transplantation. The CDR3 runs 16 residues. V was pared by 3 bases and J by 6 bases, with 6 bases of the junction left unmatched. Germline assignment: CDR1 KGHDR and CDR2 SFDVKD. TCRdb re-called the RT-PCR reads with MiXCR, one entry per CDR3 protein. The repertoire holds fewer than 500,000 distinct CDR3 sequences, with more than 15% as singletons. Sequenced sample: blood, either unsorted or a sorted T cell fraction (not recorded which). The sequence was collected from a human donor who was either an allogeneic HSCT recipient or a stem cell or donor lymphocyte infusion donor (not recorded which). It is not recorded whose cells these are; they may come from a transplant donor. V usage is TRBV24-1 and J usage is TRBJ2-3; 12 bases fit TRBD2. CDR3 nucleotides: TGTGCCACCAGTGATGAACTAGCGGGAGGCTGGGATACGCAGTATTTT. Its protein is CATSDELAGGWDTQYF.